The sequence of this T cell receptor (beta chain) was determined in a study of shared clonotypes between healthy human individuals. V shed 0 bases and J shed 6 bases, with 15 bases lying between them. The CDR3 consists of 16 residues. Germline V CDR1 and CDR2: SGHTA, FQGNSA. At deep level, the assay was performed. Method: immunoSEQ multiplex PCR; TCRdb's copy keeps in-frame clones and lacks some. The sample yields under 600,000 clones, nearly 98% seen once. Positively selected for CCR7, the CD45RO-negative cells used as naive CD8 cells excluded terminally differentiated effector memory CD45RA+ cells. The sequencing input was naive CD8+ T cells sorted from blood. The chain carries TRBV7-2 and TRBJ1-3, with D hard to call. The sequence was collected from a man younger than 45 in good health. The CDR3 DNA follows: TGTGCCAGCAGCTTAGCGGCGGACGGCATACAAAACACCATATATTTT. The encoded protein is CASSLAADGIQNTIYF.